This TCR beta chain was found in a study of blood T cell repertoires in COVID-19. Study-level background: Nucleic acid was either cDNA or gDNA, and it came from T cells, B-cell-depleted T cells, or PBMCs.

Authors' processing steps: Estimates of nucleated cell counts were drawn from the amplification of reference gene primers. The protocol was immunoSEQ multiplex PCR, while the TCRdb copy is restricted to in-frame clones and leaves out a portion. V and J calls and clone size are given by that table; D and trimming were obtained from the DNA. Among 100,000 or so clones listed, just under 95% were seen once. The CDR3 is 16 amino acids. Germline CDR1 reads MDHEN; CDR2 reads SYDVKM. The J segment lost 2 bases and the V segment lost 4 bases, leaving 3 bases of the junction unmatched. The rearrangement links TRBV28 to TRBJ2-1, with 12 bases fitting TRBD2. The sample was peripheral blood. The TCR sequence derives from a man in his 70s with acute or convalescent COVID-19. DNA for the CDR3: TGTGCCAGCAGTTGGGGACTAGCGGGTACCTACAATGAGCAGTTCTTC. Protein sequence: CASSWGLAGTYNEQFF.